These 8 T cell receptor beta chains originate from one sample sequenced in a study of T cells in localized non-small cell lung cancer. Repertoires were generated with immunoSEQ multiplex PCR, while TCRdb's copy carries only in-frame clones and drops some. The table records 130,000 or so clones, around 92% of them present only once. Specimen: peripheral blood, collected before any cancer treatment. These receptors all stem from a female donor aged 60 or older with stage I lung adenocarcinoma.

This sequence joins TRBV6-1 and TRBJ2-3; the D is unclear. Looked up from germline, CDR1 is MNHNS and CDR2 is SASEGT. The CDR3 consists of 12 residues. Trimming cost V 11 bases and J 2 bases, with 11 bases left between them. The CDR3 coding sequence is TGTGCCTCTGGCGGTGACACAGATACGCAGTATTTT. Translating it yields CASGGDTDTQYF.

The rearrangement joins TRBV2 to TRBJ1-5, with 10 bases fitting TRBD1. Looked up from germline, CDR1 is SNHLY and CDR2 is FYNNEI. The CDR3 has 15 amino acids. Germline trimming cut 6 bases from V and 3 bases from J; bases unmatched to any gene: 5. CDR3 in DNA: TGTGCCAGCAGAACCGGGACAGGGGACAATCAGCCCCAGCATTTT. Translated: CASRTGTGDNQPQHF.

This clone was seen only once. V gene TRBV28 combines with J gene TRBJ2-1; D could derive from TRBD1 or TRBD2 (5 bases each). The CDR3 consists of 12 residues. Germline V gives CDR1 MDHEN, CDR2 SYDVKM. The V and J ends lost 5 bases and 13 bases respectively, with 15 bases between them. CDR3 sequence (DNA): TGTGCCAGCAGTATGGCCCGGGGACCCCAGTTCTTC. This codes for CASSMARGPQFF.

The rearrangement uses TRBV28 and TRBJ2-7; D is possibly TRBD2 (5 bases). The V and J ends lost 7 bases and 2 bases respectively, with 12 bases between them. Germline V gene sequence: CDR1 MDHEN, CDR2 SYDVKM. The CDR3 runs to 13 residues. DNA of the CDR3: TGTGCCAGCATCGAGGGCGCCACCTACGAGCAGTACTTC. This codes for CASIEGATYEQYF. Supplemented by reference TRBV28 and TRBJ2-7, the full variable domain reads DVKVTQSSRYLVKRTGEKVFLECVQDMDHENMFWYRQDPGLGLRLIYFSYDVKMKEKGDIPEGYSVSREKKERFSLILESASTNQTSMYLCASIEGATYEQYFGPGTRLTVT.

The chain joins TRBV19 to TRBJ2-2, with 7 nucleotides matching TRBD2. In germline, CDR1 is LNHDA, CDR2 SQIVND (reference sequence). The CDR3 runs 15 residues. Trimming took 6 bases from V and 5 from J; bases not matched to a gene: 9. The CDR3 region is CASSLEGAGTGELFF. CDR3 in DNA: TGTGCCAGTAGCCTGGAGGGAGCGGGGACCGGGGAGCTGTTTTTT.

This chain uses TRBV19 with TRBJ1-2; D remains ambiguous. The germline V and J ends were trimmed by 1 base and 7 bases, with 7 bases remaining between them. Germline V lookup: CDR1 LNHDA, CDR2 SQIVND (reference sequence). The CDR3 loop spans 12 amino acids. The CDR3 reads CASSIASGGYTF. CDR3 coding DNA: TGTGCCAGTAGTATAGCATCCGGTGGCTACACCTTC. The full variable domain, its missing parts supplied by reference TRBV19 and TRBJ1-2, is DGGITQSPKYLFRKEGQNVTLSCEQNLNHDAMYWYRQDPGQGLRLIYYSQIVNDFQKGDIAEGYSVSREKKESFPLTVTSAQKNPTAFYLCASSIASGGYTFGSGTRLTVV.

The genes are TRBV18 and TRBJ2-7; TRBD2 aligns across 9 bases. The CDR3 covers 16 residues. With V trimmed by 3 bases and J by 4 bases, 10 bases remained unmatched. CDR1 KGHSH and CDR2 LQKENI come from the germline V gene. Here the CDR3 reads CASSPRTSVTPYEQYF. The DNA of the CDR3 is TGTGCCAGCTCACCCCGGACTAGCGTTACGCCTTACGAGCAGTACTTC.

The chain has TRBV9 and TRBJ2-7, with 9 bases lining up with TRBD2. The CDR3 is made up of 14 amino acids. The V and J ends lost 0 bases and 3 bases, in that order; junction bases with no gene match: 1. The germline V gene has CDR1 SGDLS and CDR2 YYNGEE. The CDR3 sequence is CASSVGAGGYEQYF. For the CDR3, the DNA is TGTGCCAGCAGCGTAGGAGCGGGAGGCTACGAGCAGTACTTC.